Included here is one T cell receptor beta chain sequence, with context. This entry comes from a study of shared T cell receptors in the human thymus. In germline, CDR1 is LNHDA, CDR2 SQIVND (reference sequence). The CDR3 spans 16 residues. V shed 7 bases, J shed 2 bases, and the junction held 14 bases outside the gene matches. The assay was immunoSEQ multiplex PCR, and TCRdb's table has in-frame clones only and misses some. The data contain some 720,000 clones, roughly 90% of them seen just once; the ten biggest clones take up about 0.01%. The sample was also reused in another study, on human thymus T cells.

The clonotype originates from a boy less than two years old with a congenital heart defect. The chain combines TRBV19 with TRBJ2-7, with TRBD1 identical over 7 bases. The sequenced sample consisted of thymocytes. CDR3 sequence (DNA): TGTGCCAGTAAACCTAATGGGACAGACCCCCCCTACGAGCAGTACTTC. Protein sequence: CASKPNGTDPPYEQYF.